The 31 T cell receptor beta chains presented below share a single source sample, sequenced in a study of blood T cell repertoires in COVID-19. Generated by immunoSEQ multiplex PCR, the TCRdb table keeps only in-frame clones and is missing some. The data show 250,000 to 350,000 clones, approximately 92% seen once. Material for sequencing was PBMCs or T cells enriched from blood (not recorded which). The receptors were gathered from a woman in her 30s who had recovered from COVID-19.

Regarding this clone: The germline gene is not matched at one end of the junction; a read error may be the cause. The chain combines TRBV7-7 with TRBJ1-5; 9 bases fit TRBD1. There are 17 residues in the CDR3. CDR1 SSHAT and CDR2 FNYEAQ come from the germline V gene (reference sequence). CDR3 DNA: TGTGCTAGCAGCTTAGATGGGACAGGGTCTCACAATCAGCCCCAGCATTTT. Translated: CASSLDGTGSHNQPQHF.

This clone has a single count. The chain recombines TRBV3-1 (or the pseudogene TRBV3-2) with TRBJ1-2; no clear D gene. CDR3 length: 13 residues. The ends were cut back, 1 base at V and 5 bases at J, with 8 bases in the middle. Per the germline V gene, CDR1 is LGHDT and CDR2 is YNNKEL (reference sequence). The CDR3 DNA follows: TGTGCCAGCAGCCAAGGCGGCGAGTATGGCTACACCTTC. It codes for CASSQGGEYGYTF.

The gene calls are TRBV7-3 and TRBJ1-4, with 10 bases identical to TRBD1. CDR1 SGHTA and CDR2 FQGTGA come from the germline V gene. The CDR3 totals 16 residues. J lost 5 bases, V lost 5 bases, and 8 bases had no gene match. This chain's CDR3 is CASSPHPGQGNEKLFF. CDR3 bases: TGTGCCAGCAGCCCACACCCGGGACAGGGGAATGAAAAACTGTTTTTT.

The V gene is TRBV4-2, the J gene TRBJ2-3; 10 bases agree with TRBD2. CDR1 is LGHNA and CDR2 is YNFKEQ in the germline V gene. CDR3 length equals 23 residues. V dropped 4 bases and J dropped 1; count of bases not matched to a gene: 26. CDR3 nucleotides: TGTGCCAGCAGCCGACAACTTCCAACCAGTTCTCTAGCGGGAGAGGCGGGCACAGATACGCAGTATTTT. It encodes CASSRQLPTSSLAGEAGTDTQYF.

V is TRBV28 and J is TRBJ1-2; D may be TRBD1 (6 bases). This CDR3 contains 14 residues. Per the germline V gene, CDR1 is MDHEN and CDR2 is SYDVKM. Trimming shortened V by 2 bases and J by 8 bases, and 15 bases separated the two germline ends. CDR3 residues: CASSLLRQGTGYTF. The DNA of the CDR3 is TGTGCCAGCAGTTTACTCCGGCAGGGGACGGGCTACACCTTC.

The gene calls are TRBV14 and TRBJ1-5; D is unresolved. With 3 bases removed from V and 6 bases from J, the gap between germline ends came to 9 bases. The CDR3 is 13 amino acids. Germline lookup yields CDR1 SGHDN and CDR2 FVKESK. DNA of the CDR3: TGTGCCAGCAGCCAGTCCGCGATTCAGCCCCAGCATTTT. The encoded protein is CASSQSAIQPQHF.

This rearrangement joins TRBV19 to TRBJ2-4, with 7 bases aligning to TRBD2. The V segment lost 3 bases and the J segment 4 bases; nucleotides outside the gene matches: 12. Germline V lookup: CDR1 LNHDA, CDR2 SQIVND (reference sequence). The CDR3 covers 17 residues. DNA of the CDR3: TGTGCCAGTAGTATTGGGAGGGGTGGTGGTTTTAAAAACATTCAGTACTTC. Protein: CASSIGRGGGFKNIQYF.

The CDR3 is CASIPTGGPSTDTQYF. The CDR3 region has the DNA TGTGCCAGCATCCCGACAGGGGGACCTAGCACAGATACGCAGTATTTT. J is TRBJ2-3 and V is TRBV7-9; 9 nucleotides match TRBD1. Trimming cost V 7 bases and J 0 bases; bases outside gene matches: 8. Germline-derived CDR1 and CDR2 are SEHNR and FQNEAQ (reference sequence). This CDR3 comprises 16 residues.

Concerning this clone itself: The sample holds other DNA sequences that translate to the same CDR3. The rearrangement joins TRBV5-1 to TRBJ1-1; the D gene is possibly TRBD1 (6 bases). The CDR3 is 13 residues long. Between the trimmed V and J ends, which lost 2 bases and 1 base, there was a span of 6 bases. CDR1 and CDR2 from the germline V gene are SGHRS and YFSETQ. For the CDR3, the DNA is TGCGCCAGCAGCTTACAGGGGAACACTGAAGCTTTCTTT. This codes for CASSLQGNTEAFF. Based on the CDR3 plus reference TRBV5-1 and TRBJ1-1, the full variable domain is KAGVTQTPRYLIKTRGQQVTLSCSPISGHRSVSWYQQTPGQGLQFLFEYFSETQRNKGNFPGRFSGRQFSNSRSEMNVSTLELGDSALYLCASSLQGNTEAFFGQGTRLTVV.

The V gene is TRBV28, the J gene TRBJ2-2; TRBD1 agrees at 9 bases. V lost 6 bases and J lost 1; bases outside the gene matches: 6. Germline loops: CDR1 MDHEN, CDR2 SYDVKM. The CDR3 has 16 residues. The DNA of the CDR3 is TGTGCCAGCAGCAGACAGGGGGATTGGAACACCGGGGAGCTGTTTTTT. Translated: CASSRQGDWNTGELFF.

The J gene is TRBJ2-1, the V gene TRBV3-1 (or the pseudogene TRBV3-2), with 9 bases matching TRBD2. The CDR3 is 16 amino acids. V lost 4 bases, J lost 6 bases, and 10 bases stayed unmatched. Germline V gene data show CDR1 as LGHDT and CDR2 as YNNKEL (reference sequence). Here the CDR3 DNA reads TGTGCCAGCAGCCCCCGGACTAGCGTCCTAGGCAATGAGCAGTTCTTC. It encodes CASSPRTSVLGNEQFF.

The chain recombines TRBV28 with TRBJ2-7; D not certain. The germline V gene encodes CDR1 MDHEN and CDR2 SYDVKM. V shed 2 bases and J shed 10 bases, with 9 bases lying between them. CDR3 length: 11 amino acids. The CDR3 region is CASSLGGVQYF. Written as DNA, the CDR3 is TGTGCCAGCAGTTTAGGCGGCGTACAGTACTTC.

This sequence joins TRBV5-1 and TRBJ2-2, with a possible D match to TRBD2 (6 bases). V lost 6 bases and J 7 bases, leaving 16 bases between the germline ends. CDR1 and CDR2 from the germline V gene are SGHRS and YFSETQ. The CDR3 is made up of 14 amino acids. The CDR3 spells CASTGGPQNGELFF. The CDR3 DNA follows: TGCGCCAGCACCGGGGGACCCCAAAACGGGGAGCTGTTTTTT.

The chain has TRBV7-9 and TRBJ1-3; 12 bases align to TRBD1. This CDR3 has 17 amino acids. The germline V gene has CDR1 SEHNR and CDR2 FQNEAQ (reference sequence). The V gene end was trimmed by 7 bases and the J gene end by 11 bases; junction bases not matched to a gene: 18. In DNA, the CDR3 is TGTGCCAGCATCACCCATACCGGGACAGGGGGCGAAGGGGCCATATATTTT. Its protein is CASITHTGTGGEGAIYF.

The chain combines TRBV7-9 with TRBJ1-3; 7 bases match TRBD1. V lost 5 bases, J lost 2 bases, and 3 bases stayed unmatched. CDR1 is SEHNR, CDR2 FQNEAQ, per germline (reference sequence). This CDR3 has 14 residues. This chain's CDR3 is CASSPQGTGNTIYF. The CDR3 region has the DNA TGTGCCAGCAGCCCACAGGGGACTGGAAACACCATATATTTT.

This chain connects TRBV9 to TRBJ2-3; TRBD2 is a possible D gene (6 bases). The CDR3 spans 15 residues. Trimming left V 0 bases short and J 2 bases short, with 10 bases between. CDR1 and CDR2 (germline): SGDLS, YYNGEE. CDR3 region: CASSVDSGTTDTQYF. The CDR3 nucleotides are TGTGCCAGCAGCGTAGATAGCGGAACCACAGATACGCAGTATTTT.

This chain joins TRBV2 and TRBJ2-7; maybe TRBD1 (5 bases). V shed 7 bases and J shed 0 bases, with 13 bases lying between them. Per germline, CDR1 SNHLY and CDR2 FYNNEI. This CDR3 comprises 14 residues. The CDR3 nucleotides read TGTGCCAGCATTCTCCAGGGCCCCTCCTACGAGCAGTACTTC. Translating it yields CASILQGPSYEQYF.

This chain links TRBV24-1 with TRBJ2-3, with 11 nucleotides matching TRBD2. The ends lost 5 bases at V and 4 bases at J; junction bases unmatched: 7. This CDR3 spans 16 amino acids. Germline V gene sequence: CDR1 KGHDR, CDR2 SFDVKD. The CDR3 here is CATSVETSGIADTQYF. CDR3 sequence (DNA): TGTGCCACCAGTGTCGAGACTAGCGGGATTGCAGATACGCAGTATTTT.

The chain is built from TRBV27 and TRBJ1-2; 7 positions match TRBD1. V shed 2 bases and J 4 bases; nucleotides not matched to a gene: 7. CDR1 and CDR2 from the germline V gene are MNHEY and SMNVEV (reference sequence). The CDR3 loop spans 15 amino acids. The CDR3 bases are TGTGCCAGCAGTTTAAGGAGGGGGCGAGGCTATGGCTACACCTTC. Translating gives CASSLRRGRGYGYTF.

The chain is built from TRBV6-2 or TRBV6-3 and TRBJ2-1; no firm D call. V was shortened by 5 bases and J by 3 bases, with 5 bases between the two germline ends. The CDR3 extends over 12 amino acids. Germline CDR1 and CDR2: MNHEY and SVGEGT. CDR3 DNA: TGTGCCAGCAGTAATAACTACAATGAGCAGTTCTTC. As protein: CASSNNYNEQFF.

This sequence joins TRBV6-2 or TRBV6-3 and TRBJ2-1; no definite D call. V was trimmed by 5 bases and J by 7 bases, leaving 9 bases between them. The germline gives CDR1 MNHEY, CDR2 SVGEGT. CDR3 length: 12 amino acids. The CDR3 DNA follows: TGTGCCAGCAGTCTTACATGGAATGAGCAGTTCTTC. Its protein product is CASSLTWNEQFF.

The chain combines TRBV14 with TRBJ2-3; a possible D gene is TRBD2 (5 bases). This CDR3 contains 16 residues. CDR1 is SGHDN and CDR2 is FVKESK in the germline V gene. V shed 0 bases and J shed 1 base, with 11 bases lying between them. The CDR3 DNA sequence: TGTGCCAGCAGCCAAGAGATACAGCGGCGCACAGATACGCAGTATTTT. Its translation: CASSQEIQRRTDTQYF.

This sequence joins TRBV9 and TRBJ2-1; 14 bases match TRBD2. V was pared by 3 bases and J by 3 bases, with 11 bases of the junction left unmatched. In germline, CDR1 is SGDLS, CDR2 YYNGEE. This CDR3 region has 19 residues. The CDR3 DNA follows: TGTGCCAGCAGCGCACGAAGGGGACTAGCGGGAGCTGGCTACAATGAGCAGTTCTTC. Translating gives CASSARRGLAGAGYNEQFF.

A remark on this clone: Other nucleotide sequences from this sample produce the same CDR3. The rearrangement uses TRBV28 and TRBJ2-3; 8 bases line up with TRBD2. The germline V gene has CDR1 MDHEN and CDR2 SYDVKM. Germline trimming cut 8 bases from V and 0 bases from J; bases unmatched to any gene: 7. The CDR3 extends over 15 amino acids. The CDR3 nucleotides read TGTGCCAGCTCTTGGGCTAGCGGGAGCACAGATACGCAGTATTTT. Residues: CASSWASGSTDTQYF.

V gene TRBV28 combines with J gene TRBJ2-1; 11 positions agree with TRBD2. Looked up from germline, CDR1 is MDHEN and CDR2 is SYDVKM. Trimming cost V 4 bases and J 8 bases; bases outside gene matches: 7. This CDR3 spans 15 amino acids. This CDR3 is CASSSTSGMSHEQFF. For the CDR3, the DNA is TGTGCCAGCAGTTCGACTAGCGGGATGAGCCATGAGCAGTTCTTC.

The rearrangement uses TRBV9 and TRBJ1-2, with D maybe TRBD1 (5 bases). Deletions cut 0 bases from V and 4 bases from J, with 13 bases between. The CDR3 has 15 residues. Germline V lookup: CDR1 SGDLS, CDR2 YYNGEE. DNA of the CDR3: TGTGCCAGCAGCGTAGATGGTGGAGGGGTCTATGGCTACACCTTC. Translation gives CASSVDGGGVYGYTF.

The gene calls are TRBV28 and TRBJ1-1; 7 bases agree with TRBD1. The CDR3 spans 15 residues. The V gene end was trimmed by 5 bases and the J gene end by 0 bases; junction bases not matched to a gene: 6. CDR1 is MDHEN, CDR2 SYDVKM, per germline. CDR3 sequence: CASSRRTGLNTEAFF. CDR3 DNA sequence: TGTGCCAGCAGTCGCCGGACAGGCCTGAACACTGAAGCTTTCTTT.

The chain links TRBV5-1 to TRBJ1-4, with 7 bases aligning to TRBD1. From germline, CDR1 is SGHRS and CDR2 YFSETQ. This CDR3 is built from 15 residues. V was pared by 5 bases and J by 0 bases, with 4 bases of the junction left unmatched. For the CDR3, the DNA is TGCGCCAGCAGTCGCGACAGGGCAACTAATGAAAAACTGTTTTTT. It is translated as CASSRDRATNEKLFF.

The J gene is TRBJ2-7, the V gene TRBV28, with D possibly being TRBD2 (7 bases). The V end was cut by 0 bases, the J end by 1 base, with 19 bases between. CDR3 length equals 18 residues. Germline assignment: CDR1 MDHEN and CDR2 SYDVKM. CDR3 DNA sequence: TGTGCCAGCAGTTTATGGGTTAGCGGAGGGGGGGAATCCTACGAGCAGTACTTC. Protein product: CASSLWVSGGGESYEQYF.

The chain employs TRBV4-1 and TRBJ2-7, with 8 nucleotides matching TRBD2. Unmatched junction bases numbered 8, after V lost 0 bases and J lost 4 bases. This CDR3 is 16 amino acids long. Germline V gene sequence: CDR1 MGHRA, CDR2 YSYEKL. CDR3 DNA: TGCGCCAGCAGCCAAGATCTAGCGGGTCAGGGGTACGAGCAGTACTTC. As protein: CASSQDLAGQGYEQYF.

V gene TRBV11-2 combines with J gene TRBJ2-1; 7 bases match TRBD2. The CDR3 is 14 residues long. Per germline, CDR1 SGHAT and CDR2 FQNNGV. The V segment lost 4 bases and the J segment 12 bases; nucleotides outside the gene matches: 12. CDR3 protein: CASSSTRTSLWQFF. In DNA form, the CDR3 reads TGTGCCAGCAGCTCGACTCGGACTAGTTTGTGGCAGTTCTTC.